This entry is about one TCR beta chain. The sample is drawn from a study of blood T cell repertoires in COVID-19. Overall study: T cells, B-cell-depleted T cells, or PBMCs provided the cDNA or gDNA that served as material.

Trimming took 4 bases from V and 1 from J, leaving 16 bases between them. The CDR3 runs 16 residues. From germline, CDR1 is SGHVS and CDR2 FQNEAQ. This table comes from immunoSEQ multiplex PCR, and its TCRdb copy is limited to in-frame clones, with some not included. The sample gives about 80,000 clones, roughly 80% of which show up once; approximately 14% is in the top ten. The chain couples TRBV7-8 to TRBJ1-1; D might be TRBD1 (5 bases). This TCR came from a human donor in a cohort sampled during active COVID-19. The sequenced sample consisted of peripheral blood. This CDR3 reads CASSSYPGLSNTEAFF. CDR3 bases: TGTGCCAGCAGCTCGTACCCGGGACTTTCGAACACTGAAGCTTTCTTT.